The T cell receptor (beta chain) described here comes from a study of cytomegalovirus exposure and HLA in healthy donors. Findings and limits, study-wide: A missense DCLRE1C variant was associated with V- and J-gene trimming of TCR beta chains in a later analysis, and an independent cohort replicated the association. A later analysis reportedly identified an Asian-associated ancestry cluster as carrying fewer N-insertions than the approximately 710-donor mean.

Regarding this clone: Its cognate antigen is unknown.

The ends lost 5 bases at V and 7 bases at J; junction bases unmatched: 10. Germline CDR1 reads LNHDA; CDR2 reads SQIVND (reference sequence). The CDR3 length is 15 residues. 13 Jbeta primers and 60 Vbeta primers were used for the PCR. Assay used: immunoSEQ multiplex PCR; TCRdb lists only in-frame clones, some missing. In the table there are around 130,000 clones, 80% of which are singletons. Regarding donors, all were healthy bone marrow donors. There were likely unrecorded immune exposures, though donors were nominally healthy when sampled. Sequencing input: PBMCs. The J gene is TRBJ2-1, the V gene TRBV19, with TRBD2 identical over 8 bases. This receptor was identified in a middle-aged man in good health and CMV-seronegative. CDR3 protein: CASSLYSGTHNEQFF. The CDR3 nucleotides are TGTGCCAGTAGTTTATATAGCGGGACACATAATGAGCAGTTCTTC. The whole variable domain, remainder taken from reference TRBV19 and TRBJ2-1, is DGGITQSPKYLFRKEGQNVTLSCEQNLNHDAMYWYRQDPGQGLRLIYYSQIVNDFQKGDIAEGYSVSREKKESFPLTVTSAQKNPTAFYLCASSLYSGTHNEQFFGPGTRLTVL.